Below, one TCR beta chain is given with its context. Its matching antigen is unknown. The data were taken from a study of shared clonotypes between healthy human individuals. Background on the study: Donors were two women and three men aged 18 to 49. CD4 naive and memory got three plates each, CD8 naive two, CD8 memory one.

Germline V lookup: CDR1 LGHNA, CDR2 YNFKEQ. Trimming cost V 0 bases and J 4 bases, with 10 bases left between them. This CDR3 has 14 residues. Regarding the study as a whole: Naive CD4 clonotypes were shared across several donors at 4% to 5%. Generally, estimated richness proved larger in naive subsets than it did in memory subsets.

Clones were read by immunoSEQ multiplex PCR, and TCRdb kept only the in-frame ones, dropping some. The sample yields approximately 1,500,000 clones, 95% to 99% seen once. This clonotype was sampled from a man aged 30 to 45 in good health. The sample taken for sequencing was naive CD4+ T cells sorted from blood. Noted subset: CD45RA+ positively selected. The rearrangement uses TRBV4-2 and TRBJ2-7, with D possibly TRBD1 on 5 matching bases. As DNA, the CDR3 is TGTGCCAGCAGCCAAGATCAGGGCGATTACGAGCAGTACTTC. Translation: CASSQDQGDYEQYF.